A selection of T cell receptor beta chains follows, all from one sample in a study of CD8 T cells in Susac syndrome. TCRdb used MiXCR to reprocess the immunoSEQ multiplex PCR reads, holding one entry per CDR3 protein. The sample lists 150,000 to 200,000 distinct CDR3 sequences; almost 96% were seen once. Sequencing was carried out using CD4+ T cells from PBMCs. These receptor sequences come from a human donor with Susac syndrome. Both conserved end residues are part of each CDR3.

J gene,V gene,CDR3 protein
TRBJ2-1,TRBV2,CASRSDEQFF
TRBJ2-2,TRBV30,CAWQRDRGILLRTGELFF
TRBJ2-7,TRBV4-1,CASSQVGRTDPPSYEQYF
TRBJ2-2,TRBV20-1,CSAGVPPGELFF
TRBJ2-7,TRBV12-3/TRBV12-4,CASRQPSGGPGEQYF
TRBJ2-1,TRBV12-3/TRBV12-4,CASSFKQAVNEQFF
TRBJ2-5,TRBV5-1,CASSLGTAQETQYF
TRBJ1-2,TRBV7-9,CASSSDSKNYGYTF
TRBJ2-7,TRBV9,CASSVASGSYEQYF
TRBJ1-6,TRBV3-1,CASSFRTGRNSPLHF
TRBJ2-1,TRBV12-3/TRBV12-4,CASSLRAYNEQFF
TRBJ2-1,TRBV5-4,CASSLRDFYNEQFF
TRBJ2-5,TRBV20-1,CSASGQGSETQYF
TRBJ1-5,TRBV7-8,CASSSYSQAPVTNQPQHF
TRBJ2-5,TRBV3-1,CASSQPQTQETQYF
TRBJ1-5,TRBV20-1,CSAEPGQGDQPQHF
TRBJ1-2,TRBV20-1,CSVPPKTGMRGYTF
TRBJ2-5,TRBV12-3/TRBV12-4,CASRPGTRKETQYF
TRBJ2-2,TRBV20-1,CSASEQGPPLMNTGELFF
TRBJ2-3,TRBV4-1,CASSPGQGYGDTQYF
TRBJ2-1,TRBV7-3,CASSQNSGPGDYNEQFF
TRBJ1-1,TRBV18,CASSGSTEAFF
TRBJ2-7,TRBV30,CAWSVWRDRSYEQYF
TRBJ2-3,TRBV9,CASSKAGGPPDTQYF
TRBJ1-4,TRBV4-3,CASSQEGFGEKLFF
TRBJ1-4,TRBV12-3/TRBV12-4,CASRYDVSNEKLFF
TRBJ2-2,TRBV7-2,CASSLPTGRELFF
TRBJ1-1,TRBV18,CASSPLTGEAFF
TRBJ2-5,TRBV12-3/TRBV12-4,CAIGTSGAGETQYF
TRBJ2-7,TRBV5-1,CASIPEPRGYEQYF
TRBJ2-3,TRBV5-4,CASSPRVRDADTQYF
TRBJ2-5,TRBV27,CASRMGQQTQYF
TRBJ1-6,TRBV9,CASSFGTGISPLHF
TRBJ2-2,TRBV20-1,CSAIGGWGTGELFF
TRBJ2-3,TRBV19,CATSTGLTSTDTQYF
TRBJ2-5,TRBV4-1,CASSQYDRGDRETQYF
TRBJ2-2,TRBV19,CASSISRNTGELFF
TRBJ2-3,TRBV5-1,CASSRQGPRTDTQYF
TRBJ2-6,TRBV11-2,CAIRESGANVLTF
TRBJ2-5,TRBV12-5,CASGISGAQETQYF
TRBJ2-1,TRBV20-1,CSAAPGVQQTEQFF
TRBJ2-1,TRBV12-3/TRBV12-4,CASSLAGAYNEQFF
TRBJ1-2,TRBV5-6,CASSHEQGARDYGYTF
TRBJ1-1,TRBV7-2,CASSERDEAFF
TRBJ1-5,TRBV28,CASSLLDSNQPQHF
TRBJ2-3,TRBV5-1,CASGRPGDTQYF
TRBJ1-2,TRBV2,CASSEAERAAFHYTF
TRBJ2-2,TRBV20-1,CSVLGRGSNTGELFF
TRBJ2-2,TRBV5-4,CASSLYSSEATGELFF
TRBJ2-5,TRBV2,CASGRLQQETQYF
TRBJ1-6,TRBV12-3/TRBV12-4,CASSLLGGVGSPLHF
TRBJ1-2,TRBV30,CAWRSPPNYGYTF
TRBJ2-1,TRBV20-1,CSAPIAGGVKYNEQFF
TRBJ1-5,TRBV28,CASSSYRGLINQPQHF
TRBJ1-6,TRBV2,CASKADRAPGTPLHF
TRBJ1-6,TRBV2,CASSFSDRENSPLHF
TRBJ1-2,TRBV5-6,CASSLSTDYGYTF
TRBJ1-1,TRBV9,CASSRFTGNTEAFF